This passage covers 30 T cell receptor beta chains from one sample sequenced in a study of regulatory T cells in long-lasting Graves disease. Indicated time point: newly diagnosed GD, antithyroid drugs for less than 3 months. RNA isolated from PBMCs was used to make the TCR library. The TCR beta library used iRepertoire HTBI primers with Arm-PCR amplification of CDR3. One entry per CDR3 protein, called by TCRdb with MiXCR from the multiplex PCR reads. The table shows approximately 470,000 distinct CDR3 sequences, with 15% to 20% occurring only once. A further study also used this sample, focusing on T cells in Graves' hyperthyroidism and ophthalmopathy.

The material sequenced was peripheral blood mononuclear cells (PBMCs), taken at new diagnosis, from a patient treated with antithyroid drugs. These receptor sequences come from a man aged 35-49 years with Graves disease.

This clonotype was seen more than once but under ten times. CDR3 residues: CASSLASVGIGTQYF. As DNA, the CDR3 is TGTGCCAGCAGCTTAGCGTCGGTGGGGATTGGGACCCAGTACTTC. This chain uses TRBV7-9 with TRBJ2-5; the D is unclear. The length of the CDR3 is 15 residues. The V end lost 0 bases, the J end lost 7 bases, and 15 bases lay between the germline ends. Germline V gives CDR1 SEHNR, CDR2 FQNEAQ (reference sequence).

As regards this clonotype: Germline and junction disagree at one end, which may indicate a read error. The chain links TRBV28 to TRBJ2-1; 13 bases map to TRBD2. Germline V gene sequence: CDR1 MDHEN, CDR2 SYDVKM. CDR3 length: 15 amino acids. The CDR3 DNA is TGTGCCAGCAGTTTGGCTTGGACTAGCGGGAGTCACGGTATCTTC. As protein: CASSLAWTSGSHGIF.

Comments on this clonotype: A read error may be the cause here, since a much bigger clone is one base away. V gene TRBV11-2 combines with J gene TRBJ2-7; D not resolved. Trimming left V 5 bases short and J 6 bases short, with 14 bases between. CDR1 and CDR2 (germline): SGHAT, FQNNGV. This CDR3 has 13 residues. The CDR3 nucleotides read TGTGCCAGCAGCCCCGGACCTGCCTGCGAGCAGTACTTC. It is translated as CASSPGPACEQYF.

At least ten counts were recorded for this clonotype. J is TRBJ2-7 and V is TRBV12-3 or TRBV12-4, with TRBD2 matching 8 bases. The CDR3 has 15 amino acids. After removal of 7 bases from V and 3 bases from J, the junction contained 11 bases not matched to a gene. CDR3 nucleotide sequence: TGTGCCAGCACCTTTAGCGGGAATGACGGCTACGAGCAGTACTTC. Translating it yields CASTFSGNDGYEQYF.

This chain links TRBV7-8 with TRBJ2-5; D remains unclear. Germline CDR1 and CDR2: SGHVS and FQNEAQ. The V end was cut by 5 bases, the J end by 2 bases, with 12 bases between. This CDR3 is 14 amino acids long. CDR3 in amino acids: CASSLFQRQETQYF. CDR3 DNA sequence: TGTGCCAGCAGCCTGTTCCAGAGACAAGAGACCCAGTACTTC.

V and J are TRBV7-2 and TRBJ2-1; 8 nucleotides match TRBD1. CDR1 is SGHTA, CDR2 FQGNSA, per germline. The CDR3 contains 15 residues. Trimming removed 1 base from V and 7 bases from J; junction bases left unmatched: 6. As DNA, the CDR3 is TGTGCCAGCAGCTTAGGGACAGGGATGTCGAATGAGCAGTTCTTC. Translated: CASSLGTGMSNEQFF.

This clonotype was detected a few times. This chain links TRBV15 with TRBJ2-5; D is perhaps TRBD2 (6 bases). The CDR3 contains 14 residues. The V gene lost 9 bases and the J gene lost 4 bases, with 18 bases spanning the gap. CDR1 is LNHNV and CDR2 is YYDKDF in the germline V gene (reference sequence). For the CDR3, the DNA is TGTGCCACTGCGGAGGGAGTGAACCGAGAGACCCAGTACTTC. Translated, it gives CATAEGVNRETQYF.

The sample holds a few counts of this clonotype. The chain is built from TRBV5-1 and TRBJ1-5; 7 bases line up with TRBD1. With V trimmed by 4 bases and J by 7 bases, 5 bases remained unmatched. This CDR3 comprises 13 residues. Germline lookup yields CDR1 SGHRS and CDR2 YFSETQ. The CDR3 here is CASSVHRGQPQHF. The CDR3 DNA sequence: TGCGCCAGCAGCGTCCACAGGGGCCAGCCCCAGCATTTT.

The gene calls are TRBV29-1 and TRBJ1-2; no clear D. The germline gives CDR1 SQVTM, CDR2 ANQGSEA. V was cut by 5 bases and J by 2 bases, with 9 bases left in between. There are 12 residues in the CDR3. CDR3 DNA sequence: TGCAGCGTTCATCGGTTGAACTATGGCTACACCTTC. Translating gives CSVHRLNYGYTF. The full variable domain, rest sourced from reference TRBV29-1 and TRBJ1-2, is SAVISQKPSRDICQRGTSLTIQCQVDSQVTMMFWYRQQPGQSLTLIATANQGSEATYESGFVIDKFPISRPNLTFSTLTVSNMSPEDSSIYLCSVHRLNYGYTFGSGTRLTVV.

This clonotype was found many times. At one end the junction does not follow the germline gene, possibly because of a read error. CDR3 DNA sequence: TGTGCCACCAGTAGAGGGACAGGGGAGACCCAGTACTTC. Its translation: CATSRGTGETQYF. The chain uses TRBV15 and TRBJ2-5, with 9 bases fitting TRBD1. CDR1 and CDR2 (germline): LNHNV, YYDKDF (reference sequence). The CDR3 runs to 13 residues.

This clonotype was seen more than once but under ten times. CDR3 protein: CASTQGPWGDYGYTF. CDR3 in DNA: TGTGCCAGCACTCAAGGACCGTGGGGAGACTATGGCTACACCTTC. The V and J genes are TRBV12-3 or TRBV12-4 and TRBJ1-2; D is unclear. This CDR3 is built from 15 residues. Trimming stripped 7 bases from V and 3 bases from J, with 18 bases between.

At least ten counts were recorded for this clonotype. CDR3 bases: TGTGCCAGCAAGTTTGGATTAGACAGCAATCAGCCCCAGCATTTT. Amino acids: CASKFGLDSNQPQHF. The chain joins TRBV12-3 or TRBV12-4 to TRBJ1-5; D uncertain. V shed 7 bases and J shed 1 base, with 14 bases lying between them. This CDR3 is 15 amino acids long.

This clonotype was recorded a few times. The chain is built from TRBV2 and TRBJ1-5; a weak D match, TRBD1 (5 bases). There are 15 residues in the CDR3. With 7 bases removed from V and 4 bases from J, the gap between germline ends came to 17 bases. Germline assignment: CDR1 SNHLY and CDR2 FYNNEI. In DNA form, the CDR3 reads TGTGCCAGCATGGGGCTAGGCGGAGGAAATCAGCCCCAGCATTTT. This sequence encodes CASMGLGGGNQPQHF.

This clonotype occurred many times. The J gene is TRBJ2-7, the V gene TRBV20-1; D assignment may be TRBD1 or TRBD2 (6 bases each). Trimming stripped 2 bases from V and 6 bases from J, with 11 bases between. Germline-derived CDR1 and CDR2 are DFQATT and SNEGSKA (reference sequence). CDR3 length: 12 residues. CDR3 in amino acids: CSARWGRGEQYF. The CDR3 nucleotides are TGCAGTGCTAGATGGGGGCGGGGCGAGCAGTACTTC.

A few counts support this clonotype. The chain links TRBV28 to TRBJ2-1; D is uncertain. CDR1 and CDR2 (germline): MDHEN, SYDVKM. The CDR3 sequence is 12 residues long. V was clipped by 2 bases and J by 8 bases, with 7 bases between them. The CDR3 protein is CASSLAEYEQFF. The CDR3 DNA sequence: TGTGCCAGCAGTTTAGCCGAGTATGAGCAGTTCTTC.

In this sample, this clonotype turned up a few times. CDR3 bases: TGTGCCAGCAGAACAGGGGGCATCACTGGAAACACCATATATTTT. Translating gives CASRTGGITGNTIYF. This chain joins TRBV7-9 and TRBJ1-3; TRBD1 matches at 9 bases. The J segment lost 2 bases and the V segment lost 6 bases, leaving 5 bases of the junction unmatched. Germline V gene lookup returns CDR1 SEHNR and CDR2 FQNEAQ (reference sequence). This CDR3 region has 15 residues.

This clonotype was counted many times. This chain links TRBV12-3 or TRBV12-4 with TRBJ2-1; no clear D gene. The CDR3 extends over 11 amino acids. V lost 3 bases to trimming and J lost 7 bases, with 4 bases between them. The DNA for the CDR3 is TGTGCCAGCAGTTTTGGGAATGAGCAGTTCTTC. This translates into CASSFGNEQFF.

In its sample, this clonotype was seen many times. J is TRBJ2-5 and V is TRBV2; 9 bases line up with TRBD1. This CDR3 is 15 amino acids long. Trimming at V came to 6 bases and at J to 5 bases, leaving 10 bases not matched to a gene. In germline, CDR1 is SNHLY, CDR2 FYNNEI. The CDR3 reads CASRTQGARRETQYF. The CDR3 DNA reads as TGTGCCAGCAGGACACAGGGGGCGCGGAGGGAGACCCAGTACTTC.

The DNA for the CDR3 is TGTGCCAGCAGCGTAGGTCTCGGGGGGAGGGGATCGAACACTGAAGCTTTCTTT. Translating it yields CASSVGLGGRGSNTEAFF. The chain has TRBV9 and TRBJ1-1; the D gene is possibly TRBD1 (5 bases). The CDR3 runs 18 residues. Between the trimmed V and J ends, which lost 0 bases and 1 base, there was a span of 19 bases. Germline assignment: CDR1 SGDLS and CDR2 YYNGEE.

This chain joins TRBV29-1 and TRBJ2-1; weak D call: TRBD2 (6 bases). V gave up 4 bases and J gave up 0 bases, with 7 bases separating them. The CDR3 runs to 13 residues. Germline V gives CDR1 SQVTM, CDR2 ANQGSEA. CDR3 sequence reads: CSVGGVSYNEQFF. DNA of the CDR3: TGCAGCGTTGGCGGGGTCTCCTACAATGAGCAGTTCTTC.

The sample holds a few counts of this clonotype. The chain uses TRBV5-1 and TRBJ1-1; no clear D. The CDR3 contains 13 residues. V was shortened by 5 bases and J by 0 bases, with 8 bases between the two germline ends. Germline CDR1 is SGHRS and CDR2 is YFSETQ. The chain's CDR3 is CASRRDLNTEAFF. The CDR3 DNA sequence: TGCGCCAGCAGACGAGATTTGAACACTGAAGCTTTCTTT.

This clonotype was counted only a few times. The chain carries TRBV29-1 and TRBJ2-1, with 7 bases fitting TRBD2. V dropped 2 bases and J dropped 9; count of bases not matched to a gene: 7. Germline V gene data show CDR1 as SQVTM and CDR2 as ANQGSEA. The CDR3 extends over 13 amino acids. CDR3 in DNA: TGCAGCGTTGAAACGGGAGGACCTTTTGAGCAGTTCTTC. Its protein product is CSVETGGPFEQFF.

Many counts were recorded for this clonotype. This chain joins TRBV20-1 and TRBJ2-1, with 9 bases identical to TRBD1. The CDR3 is 14 residues long. The trim removed 6 bases at V and 4 bases at J, leaving 7 bases unmatched. Germline V lookup: CDR1 DFQATT, CDR2 SNEGSKA (reference sequence). The CDR3 DNA reads TGCAGTGCCCAGACAGGGGGTCGGTACAATGAGCAGTTCTTC. This gives the protein CSAQTGGRYNEQFF.

This chain connects TRBV5-1 to TRBJ2-1; 9 bases agree with TRBD2. Germline V gene lookup returns CDR1 SGHRS and CDR2 YFSETQ. The CDR3 consists of 16 residues. With V trimmed by 5 bases and J by 4 bases, 10 bases remained unmatched. This CDR3 reads CASSPVGLAGYNEQFF. CDR3 bases: TGCGCCAGCAGTCCGGTGGGGCTAGCGGGATACAATGAGCAGTTCTTC.

The V and J genes are TRBV5-1 and TRBJ1-1, with 8 bases lining up with TRBD1. The CDR3 length is 14 residues. Trimming cost V 4 bases and J 11 bases; bases outside gene matches: 13. Germline CDR1 is SGHRS and CDR2 is YFSETQ. Here the CDR3 DNA reads TGCGCCAGCAGCAGGGATGCAGGGGGCGCGGGGGCTTTCTTT. It yields the protein CASSRDAGGAGAFF.

Many counts were recorded for this clonotype. The chain couples TRBV28 to TRBJ2-1; 7 bases agree with TRBD2. After removal of 7 bases from V and 4 bases from J, the junction contained 7 bases not matched to a gene. The CDR3 covers 14 residues. Per the germline V gene, CDR1 is MDHEN and CDR2 is SYDVKM. CDR3 DNA: TGTGCCAGCATGTTTAGCGGGCAGTACAATGAGCAGTTCTTC. Protein product: CASMFSGQYNEQFF.

This rearrangement joins TRBV29-1 to TRBJ2-2; 7 bases match TRBD2. The length of the CDR3 is 14 residues. Germline V CDR1 and CDR2: SQVTM, ANQGSEA. Losses at the gene ends were 3 bases for V and 1 base for J; bases not matched to a gene: 2. CDR3 sequence (DNA): TGCAGCGTTGAGAGCGGGAAGAACACCGGGGAGCTGTTTTTT. Its translation: CSVESGKNTGELFF.

This clonotype was seen ten or more times. This rearrangement joins TRBV29-1 to TRBJ2-7; D possibly corresponds to TRBD1 (5 bases). The CDR3 has 13 amino acids. The ends were cut back, 4 bases at V and 3 bases at J, with 13 bases in the middle. The germline gives CDR1 SQVTM, CDR2 ANQGSEA. The CDR3 DNA sequence: TGCAGCGTTGGGACACCCAAACTCTACGAGCAGTACTTC. The encoded protein is CSVGTPKLYEQYF.

The gene calls are TRBV28 and TRBJ1-1; 11 nucleotides agree with TRBD1. CDR1 is MDHEN, CDR2 SYDVKM, per germline. The CDR3 consists of 16 residues. The J segment lost 4 bases and the V segment lost 2 bases, leaving 6 bases of the junction unmatched. The DNA of the CDR3 is TGTGCCAGCAGTTTAATTCCCGGGACAGGGGGCACTGAAGCTTTCTTT. Amino acids: CASSLIPGTGGTEAFF.

Turning to this clonotype: Being one base from a much bigger clone, this may be a read error. V is TRBV3-1 and J is TRBJ1-1, with TRBD1 identical over 7 bases. There are 16 residues in the CDR3. The V segment lost 4 bases and the J segment 4 bases; nucleotides outside the gene matches: 12. Germline V gene lookup returns CDR1 LGHDT and CDR2 YNNKEL (reference sequence). CDR3 loop: CASSRGQFRVATEAFF. In nucleotides, the CDR3 is TGTGCCAGCAGCCGGGGACAGTTCCGGGTAGCCACTGAAGCTTTCTTT. The full variable domain, rest sourced from reference TRBV3-1 and TRBJ1-1, is DTAVSQTPKYLVTQMGNDKSIKCEQNLGHDTMYWYKQDSKKFLKIMFSYNNKELIINETVPNRFSPKSPDKAHLNLHINSLELGDSAVYFCASSRGQFRVATEAFFGQGTRLTVV.